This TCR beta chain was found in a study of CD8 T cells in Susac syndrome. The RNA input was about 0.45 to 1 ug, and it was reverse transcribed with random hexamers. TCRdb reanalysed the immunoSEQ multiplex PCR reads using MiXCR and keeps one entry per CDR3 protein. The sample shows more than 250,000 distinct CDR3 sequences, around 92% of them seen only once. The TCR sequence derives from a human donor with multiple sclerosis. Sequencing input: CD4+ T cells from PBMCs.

CDR3 residues: CAGLAGGHEQFF. The DNA for the CDR3 is TGTGCCGGACTAGCGGGAGGCCATGAGCAGTTCTTC. This chain joins TRBV7-9 and TRBJ2-1, with 14 nucleotides matching TRBD2. This CDR3 is 12 amino acids long. V shed 11 bases and J 8 bases; nucleotides not matched to a gene: 2. Germline assignment: CDR1 SEHNR and CDR2 FQNEAQ (reference sequence).